This T cell receptor beta chain was recovered during a study of OX40 agonist ivuxolimab in advanced cancers. The CDR3 extends over 13 amino acids. Looked up from germline, CDR1 is SGHDT and CDR2 is YYEEEE. Trimming removed 2 bases from V and 6 bases from J, with 9 bases in between. This clone was counted only a few times. The method was immunoSEQ multiplex PCR; TCRdb's version includes in-frame clones alone and lacks a portion of them. The table shows 60,000 to 75,000 clones, with about nine tenths occurring only once. The material was CD4+ or CD8+ T cells sorted from blood, obtained in a trial of the OX40 agonist ivuxolimab. V usage is TRBV5-6 and J usage is TRBJ2-1, with unresolved D. The TCR originated in an adult with an advanced solid tumor such as melanoma, head and neck, liver or kidney cancer. The CDR3 nucleotides read TGTGCCAGCAGCTTACACATGGTCAATGAGCAGTTCTTC. Amino acids: CASSLHMVNEQFF.